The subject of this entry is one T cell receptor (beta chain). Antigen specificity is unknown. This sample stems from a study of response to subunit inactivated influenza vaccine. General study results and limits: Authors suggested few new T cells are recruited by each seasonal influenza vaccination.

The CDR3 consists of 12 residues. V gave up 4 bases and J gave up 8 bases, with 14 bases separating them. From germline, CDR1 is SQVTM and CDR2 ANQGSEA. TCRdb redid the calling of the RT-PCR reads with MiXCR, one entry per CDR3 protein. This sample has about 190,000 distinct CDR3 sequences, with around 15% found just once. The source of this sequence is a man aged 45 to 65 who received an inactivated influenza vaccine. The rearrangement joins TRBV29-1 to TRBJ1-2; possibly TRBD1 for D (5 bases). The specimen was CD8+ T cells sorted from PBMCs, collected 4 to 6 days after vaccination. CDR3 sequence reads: CSVVDIHGGYTF. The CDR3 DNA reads TGCAGCGTTGTGGACATCCATGGAGGCTACACCTTC.